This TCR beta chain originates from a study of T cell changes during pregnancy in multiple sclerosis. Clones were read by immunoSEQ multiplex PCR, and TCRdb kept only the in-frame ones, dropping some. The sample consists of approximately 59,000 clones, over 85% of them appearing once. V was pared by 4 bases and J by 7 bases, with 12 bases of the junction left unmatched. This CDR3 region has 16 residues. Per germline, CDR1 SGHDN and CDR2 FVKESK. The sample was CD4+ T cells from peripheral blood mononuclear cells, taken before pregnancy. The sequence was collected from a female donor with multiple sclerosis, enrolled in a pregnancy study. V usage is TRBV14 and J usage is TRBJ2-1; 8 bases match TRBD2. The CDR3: CASSPSGSMVSNEQFF. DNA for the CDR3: TGTGCCAGCAGCCCCAGCGGGAGTATGGTCTCGAATGAGCAGTTCTTC.